Sequencing of this T cell receptor beta chain was carried out in a study of T cells after yellow fever vaccination. Study summary: The SMART-Seq v4 Ultra Low Input method served to prepare the low-cell-number fractions.

This clonotype has a count of ten or more. The antigen is undetermined. One entry per CDR3 protein results from TCRdb running MiXCR on the 5' RACE reads. Of about 350,000 distinct CDR3 sequences in the sample, 8% to 9.5% are singletons; the top ten hold roughly 18%. V lost 2 bases and J 6 bases, leaving 8 bases between the germline ends. The CDR3 has 13 amino acids. The germline gives CDR1 SGHVS, CDR2 FQNEAQ. Notes on the study in general: Boosting was followed by the reappearance of most primary-vaccination clones (approximately 95% CD4, around 91% CD8). Relatively few clonotypes were ones that appeared in both CD4 and CD8 compartments.

This chain connects TRBV7-8 to TRBJ1-5, with D unclear. Sequenced material: PBMCs, taken around 45 days after the first yellow fever vaccination. This clonotype was sampled from a man between 18 and 29 years old who received the YFV17D yellow fever vaccine. The CDR3 region is CASSLRVSQPQHF. CDR3 nucleotide sequence: TGTGCCAGCAGCTTAAGGGTCAGTCAGCCCCAGCATTTT.